The 32 T cell receptor beta chains reported below all come from one sample, sequenced in a study of CD8 T cells in Susac syndrome. Random hexamers were used to reverse transcribe the RNA input (about 0.45 to 1 ug). One entry per CDR3 protein, called by TCRdb with MiXCR from the immunoSEQ multiplex PCR reads. The sample yields 130,000 or so distinct CDR3 sequences, about 93% seen once. Source material: CD8+ T cells from PBMCs. The receptors were gathered from a human donor with multiple sclerosis.

V gene TRBV5-1 combines with J gene TRBJ1-1; no clear D. Germline V gives CDR1 SGHRS, CDR2 YFSETQ. The CDR3 runs 12 residues. V was pared by 8 bases and J by 10 bases, with 18 bases between. CDR3 DNA sequence: TGCGCCAGTCAGGCCCCGGGCGACGGAGCTTTCTTT. As protein: CASQAPGDGAFF.

The J gene is TRBJ1-5, the V gene TRBV28; TRBD1 matches 7 bases. The CDR3 spans 14 residues. Trimming cost V 7 bases and J 9 bases; bases outside gene matches: 12. CDR1 is MDHEN, CDR2 SYDVKM, per germline. The CDR3 nucleotides are TGTGCCAGCACCTTCCGGGACAGCACTCGGCCCCAGCATTTT. Its protein product is CASTFRDSTRPQHF.

V usage is TRBV29-1 and J usage is TRBJ2-7, with 15 bases aligning to TRBD2. Germline loops: CDR1 SQVTM, CDR2 ANQGSEA. The CDR3 totals 15 residues. The J segment lost 3 bases and the V segment lost 0 bases, leaving 0 bases of the junction unmatched. CDR3 sequence (DNA): TGCAGCGTTGAAGAGGGACTAGCGGGAGGCTACGAGCAGTACTTC. Its protein is CSVEEGLAGGYEQYF.

V is TRBV25-1 and J is TRBJ2-2; 8 bases map to TRBD1. Unmatched junction bases numbered 9, after V lost 8 bases and J lost 1 base. The germline V gene encodes CDR1 MGHDK and CDR2 SYGVNS. The CDR3 is made up of 16 amino acids. The CDR3 spells CASQNPTGENTGELFF. The DNA of the CDR3 is TGTGCCAGCCAGAATCCGACAGGGGAGAACACCGGGGAGCTGTTTTTT.

The genes are TRBV5-6 and TRBJ1-1; D uncertain. Germline V gene data show CDR1 as SGHDT and CDR2 as YYEEEE. V was pared by 1 base and J by 8 bases, with 15 bases between. CDR3 length: 14 residues. The CDR3 nucleotides read TGTGCCAGCAGCTTGTTGATCACCGTGCAGGAAGCTTTCTTT. Its translation is CASSLLITVQEAFF.

The chain joins TRBV4-2 to TRBJ2-7; the D gene is possibly TRBD1 (5 bases). Trimming removed 0 bases at V and 8 bases at J, with 17 bases between. The CDR3 runs 15 residues. Germline V gene sequence: CDR1 LGHNA, CDR2 YNFKEQ. CDR3: CASSQDEADRGKQYF. In DNA form, the CDR3 reads TGTGCCAGCAGCCAAGATGAGGCCGATAGGGGAAAGCAGTACTTC.

This chain connects TRBV30 to TRBJ2-7, with unresolved D. Germline V CDR1 and CDR2: GTSNPN, SVGIG (reference sequence). The length of the CDR3 is 15 residues. V lost 0 bases and J 2 bases, leaving 14 bases between the germline ends. As DNA, the CDR3 is TGTGCCTGGAGTGTATTGGTCAGCGATCCCTACGAGCAGTACTTC. It codes for CAWSVLVSDPYEQYF.

The chain uses TRBV6-5 and TRBJ2-7; a weak D match, TRBD1 (5 bases). Per germline, CDR1 MNHEY and CDR2 SVGAGI. V lost 0 bases to trimming and J lost 2 bases, with 17 bases between them. The CDR3 is 17 residues long. This CDR3 is CASSYSGQDTWAYEQYF. As DNA, the CDR3 is TGTGCCAGCAGTTACTCGGGTCAGGACACGTGGGCCTACGAGCAGTACTTC.

The chain carries TRBV27 and TRBJ1-1, with D perhaps TRBD1 (6 bases). Germline lookup yields CDR1 MNHEY and CDR2 SMNVEV (reference sequence). The V and J ends lost 5 bases and 0 bases respectively, with 13 bases between them. There are 15 residues in the CDR3. The CDR3 protein is CASSHQTGLNTEAFF. The CDR3 coding sequence is TGTGCCAGCAGTCACCAGACAGGTCTGAACACTGAAGCTTTCTTT.

The chain couples TRBV29-1 to TRBJ1-2, with unresolved D. The CDR3 contains 11 residues. V lost 4 bases and J 3 bases, leaving 6 bases between the germline ends. CDR1 is SQVTM, CDR2 ANQGSEA, per germline. The CDR3 spells CSVAEDYGYTF. CDR3 DNA sequence: TGCAGCGTTGCCGAGGACTATGGCTACACCTTC. Based on the CDR3 plus reference TRBV29-1 and TRBJ1-2, the full variable domain is SAVISQKPSRDICQRGTSLTIQCQVDSQVTMMFWYRQQPGQSLTLIATANQGSEATYESGFVIDKFPISRPNLTFSTLTVSNMSPEDSSIYLCSVAEDYGYTFGSGTRLTVV.

The gene calls are TRBV2 and TRBJ2-7; D uncertain. The germline V gene encodes CDR1 SNHLY and CDR2 FYNNEI. The V and J ends lost 8 bases and 6 bases respectively, with 14 bases between them. The CDR3 contains 12 residues. CDR3 bases: TGTGCCAGCCTGCCGGGTGGATCCGAGCAGTACTTC. Translating gives CASLPGGSEQYF.

CDR3 DNA: TGTGCCAGCAGTTGGGGACCGGAGGAGGGCTACACCTTC. It specifies CASSWGPEEGYTF. The V call is TRBV27, the J call TRBJ1-2, with D tentatively TRBD1 (5 bases). The CDR3 has 13 residues. Germline V gives CDR1 MNHEY, CDR2 SMNVEV (reference sequence). Trimming removed 4 bases at V and 8 bases at J, with 14 bases between.

This chain uses TRBV27 with TRBJ1-2; D call uncertain. Germline V lookup: CDR1 MNHEY, CDR2 SMNVEV (reference sequence). There are 13 residues in the CDR3. V was clipped by 5 bases and J by 5 bases, with 12 bases between them. CDR3 sequence: CASSPGSVYGYTF. In DNA, the CDR3 is TGTGCCAGCAGTCCCGGGAGTGTGTATGGCTACACCTTC.

This clonotype was observed once. The genes are TRBV7-8 and TRBJ2-3, with 7 bases fitting TRBD2. Per germline, CDR1 SGHVS and CDR2 FQNEAQ. With V trimmed by 5 bases and J by 5 bases, 13 bases remained unmatched. This CDR3 is built from 16 residues. CDR3 DNA sequence: TGTGCCAGCAGCCCTCGAAAAGGGCGGGAGATAGATACGCAGTATTTT. Translation gives CASSPRKGREIDTQYF.

This rearrangement joins TRBV19 to TRBJ2-7; D might be TRBD1 (6 bases). The CDR3 length is 13 residues. Trimming stripped 6 bases from V and 1 base from J, with 10 bases between. Germline assignment: CDR1 LNHDA and CDR2 SQIVND (reference sequence). The CDR3 DNA reads as TGTGCCAGTAGACCCGGGACATCCTACGAGCAGTACTTC. Its translation is CASRPGTSYEQYF.

The V and J genes are TRBV7-2 and TRBJ2-5; D may be TRBD2 (5 bases). CDR3 length: 15 residues. V was clipped by 5 bases and J by 5 bases, with 18 bases between them. Germline lookup yields CDR1 SGHTA and CDR2 FQGNSA. CDR3 sequence: CASSPGLSGEETQYF. In DNA, the CDR3 is TGTGCCAGCAGCCCCGGGTTGAGCGGAGAGGAGACCCAGTACTTC. The full variable domain, in which reference TRBV7-2 and TRBJ2-5 provide the parts outside the CDR3, is GAGVSQSPSNKVTEKGKDVELRCDPISGHTALYWYRQSLGQGLEFLIYFQGNSAPDKSGLPSDRFSAERTGGSVSTLTIQRTQQEDSAVYLCASSPGLSGEETQYFGPGTRLLVL.

J is TRBJ1-2 and V is TRBV30; D gene ambiguous. V gave up 0 bases and J gave up 2 bases, with 7 bases separating them. Per germline, CDR1 GTSNPN and CDR2 SVGIG (reference sequence). There are 13 residues in the CDR3. The CDR3 DNA reads as TGTGCCTGGAGTGTTAACGCGAACTATGGCTACACCTTC. Its protein is CAWSVNANYGYTF. Complete variable domain (other parts from reference TRBV30 and TRBJ1-2): SQTIHQWPATLVQPVGSPLSLECTVEGTSNPNLYWYRQAAGRGLQLLFYSVGIGQISSEVPQNLSASRPQDRQFILSSKKLLLSDSGFYLCAWSVNANYGYTFGSGTRLTVV.

The rearrangement links TRBV24-1 to TRBJ2-5; D possibly corresponds to TRBD1 (5 bases). The CDR3 contains 13 residues. From germline, CDR1 is KGHDR and CDR2 SFDVKD. V was trimmed by 5 bases and J by 4 bases, leaving 10 bases between them. The CDR3 region is CATSGGTGETQYF. CDR3 coding DNA: TGTGCCACCAGTGGAGGAACAGGAGAGACCCAGTACTTC.

This chain links TRBV14 with TRBJ2-2; tentative D call: TRBD2 (5 bases). This CDR3 has 16 residues. Germline assignment: CDR1 SGHDN and CDR2 FVKESK. V was trimmed by 1 base and J by 1 base, leaving 10 bases between them. CDR3 sequence reads: CASSQVNGMNTGELFF. DNA for the CDR3: TGTGCCAGCAGCCAAGTTAACGGGATGAACACCGGGGAGCTGTTTTTT.

CDR3 in amino acids: CASSQFRNTEAFF. The DNA of the CDR3 is TGTGCCAGCAGCCAATTCAGGAACACTGAAGCTTTCTTT. The chain combines TRBV14 with TRBJ1-1, with D unclear. The CDR3 is 13 amino acids. Germline V gene data show CDR1 as SGHDN and CDR2 as FVKESK. V was cut by 2 bases and J by 1 base, with 5 bases left in between.

The rearrangement uses TRBV6-5 and TRBJ2-7; D remains unclear. V lost 2 bases, J lost 3 bases, and 8 bases lay in between. Germline values: CDR1 MNHEY, CDR2 SVGAGI. CDR3 size: 13 residues. The DNA of the CDR3 is TGTGCCAGCAGTTACGCCCAAGGCTACGAGCAGTACTTC. Translating it yields CASSYAQGYEQYF.

The count of this clonotype is one. CDR3 region: CASSPTRDVTYEQYF. The CDR3 nucleotides read TGCGCCAGCAGTCCCACCCGGGATGTCACCTACGAGCAGTACTTC. The chain combines TRBV5-1 with TRBJ2-7; D may be TRBD2 (5 bases). The CDR3 totals 15 residues. Germline CDR1 is SGHRS and CDR2 is YFSETQ. Trimming cost V 5 bases and J 2 bases, with 17 bases left between them.

V gene TRBV29-1 combines with J gene TRBJ2-2, with a weak D call TRBD1 (5 bases). The CDR3 loop spans 12 amino acids. Germline lookup yields CDR1 SQVTM and CDR2 ANQGSEA. With 5 bases removed from V and 5 bases from J, the gap between germline ends came to 9 bases. CDR3 sequence: CSVYRKTGELFF. The CDR3 DNA sequence: TGCAGCGTTTACAGGAAAACCGGGGAGCTGTTTTTT.

The genes are TRBV19 and TRBJ2-2, with D possibly TRBD2 on 5 matching bases. The ends were cut back, 11 bases at V and 9 bases at J, with 16 bases in the middle. CDR3 length: 12 amino acids. The germline gives CDR1 LNHDA, CDR2 SQIVND (reference sequence). This chain's CDR3 is CAPFRGSRELFF. In nucleotides, the CDR3 is TGTGCCCCCTTCCGGGGATCGAGGGAGCTGTTTTTT.

Only a few counts were recorded for this clonotype. The V gene is TRBV12-3 or TRBV12-4, the J gene TRBJ2-7; 7 nucleotides match TRBD1. This CDR3 is built from 15 residues. The V and J ends lost 5 bases and 1 base, in that order; junction bases with no gene match: 8. CDR3 coding DNA: TGTGCCAGCAGTACCCTCGGACAGGCGTCCTACGAGCAGTACTTC. This sequence encodes CASSTLGQASYEQYF.

The gene calls are TRBV12-3 or TRBV12-4 and TRBJ2-5; 12 bases are a match to TRBD2. There are 17 residues in the CDR3. J lost 1 base, V lost 6 bases, and 9 bases had no gene match. CDR3 bases: TGTGCCAGCAGCGGGACTAGCGGGTGGGGGGCCCAAGAGACCCAGTACTTC. It is translated as CASSGTSGWGAQETQYF.

This chain uses TRBV7-2 with TRBJ2-6; weak D call: TRBD2 (5 bases). CDR3 length equals 16 residues. Looked up from germline, CDR1 is SGHTA and CDR2 is FQGNSA. V was shortened by 5 bases and J by 4 bases, with 15 bases between the two germline ends. The DNA for the CDR3 is TGTGCCAGCAGCGGGCGAGGGTCGTACGGGGCCAACGTCCTGACTTTC. It is translated as CASSGRGSYGANVLTF. The variable domain in full, with the rest retrieved from reference TRBV7-2 and TRBJ2-6, is GAGVSQSPSNKVTEKGKDVELRCDPISGHTALYWYRQSLGQGLEFLIYFQGNSAPDKSGLPSDRFSAERTGGSVSTLTIQRTQQEDSAVYLCASSGRGSYGANVLTFGAGSRLTVL.

V gene TRBV19 combines with J gene TRBJ1-5; unclear D gene. This CDR3 has 12 amino acids. The germline V and J ends were trimmed by 1 base and 9 bases, with 7 bases remaining between them. The V gene's germline CDR1 is LNHDA and CDR2 SQIVND (reference sequence). The chain's CDR3 is CASSIGVRPQHF. The CDR3, as DNA: TGTGCCAGTAGTATAGGGGTCAGGCCCCAGCATTTT.

The chain combines TRBV7-9 with TRBJ1-4; 9 nucleotides agree with TRBD1. Germline V lookup: CDR1 SEHNR, CDR2 FQNEAQ (reference sequence). The ends lost 5 bases at V and 8 bases at J; junction bases unmatched: 9. This CDR3 has 15 residues. Here the CDR3 reads CASSPLGQGHEKLFF. The CDR3 DNA is TGTGCCAGCAGCCCCCTTGGACAGGGGCACGAAAAACTGTTTTTT.

The V and J genes are TRBV6-2 or TRBV6-3 and TRBJ2-7, with D maybe TRBD1 (6 bases). V lost 4 bases and J 2 bases, leaving 15 bases between the germline ends. The CDR3 loop spans 15 amino acids. Germline CDR1 and CDR2: MNHEY and SVGEGT. The CDR3 nucleotides are TGTGCCAGCAGTTCCCCGCAGGGGTTCGCCTACGAGCAGTACTTC. Translated: CASSSPQGFAYEQYF.

This CDR3 reads CASSVEAGHPDTQYF. CDR3 DNA sequence: TGTGCCAGCAGCGTAGAGGCAGGGCACCCAGATACGCAGTATTTT. The chain recombines TRBV9 with TRBJ2-3; perhaps TRBD1 as D (5 bases). Trimming took 0 bases from V and 4 from J, leaving 12 bases between them. Per the germline V gene, CDR1 is SGDLS and CDR2 is YYNGEE. There are 15 residues in the CDR3.

This clonotype appeared a few times. DNA of the CDR3: TGCGCCAGCAGTGATTCTGGACAGGGCCAGCATTTT. Its protein product is CASSDSGQGQHF. This chain links TRBV10-2 with TRBJ1-5; 8 bases are shared with TRBD1. V shed 3 bases and J 12 bases; nucleotides not matched to a gene: 4. The V gene's germline CDR1 is WSHSY and CDR2 SAAADI. The CDR3 spans 12 residues.